This T cell receptor beta chain was obtained from a study of CD8 T cells in ankylosing spondylitis. The CDR3 length is 15 residues. The germline V gene has CDR1 SGHKS and CDR2 YYEKEE (reference sequence). The J segment lost 3 bases and the V segment lost 4 bases, leaving 8 bases of the junction unmatched. MiXCR, run by TCRdb on the 5' RACE reads, gives a single entry per CDR3 protein. Of approximately 350,000 distinct CDR3 sequences in the sample, roughly 20% were seen once. Study observations and caveats: From matched ankylosing spondylitis synovial fluid, disease-linked clones were reportedly recovered at significantly enriched levels. Ankylosing spondylitis blood appeared to carry a characteristic TCR beta motif of several highly homologous variants.

In the case of this clonotype: What it binds is not known.

The receptor's source is a male donor with ankylosing spondylitis or in good health (not recorded which). Sequencing input: blood, either unsorted or a sorted T cell fraction (not recorded which). The chain employs TRBV5-5 and TRBJ2-7, with TRBD1 matching over 9 bases. As DNA, the CDR3 is TGTGCCAGCAGCCCGGGACAGGGACTCCTCTACGAGCAGTACTTC. It yields the protein CASSPGQGLLYEQYF.